The sequence of this T cell receptor beta chain was determined in a study of blood T cell repertoires in COVID-19. Overall study context: Acute and convalescent COVID-19 specimens originated in the United States, Italy and Spain. The cDNA or gDNA used as material had been derived from T cells, B-cell-depleted T cells, or PBMCs.

Per the authors' pipeline: Reference gene primer amplification gave estimated nucleated cell counts. The method was immunoSEQ multiplex PCR; TCRdb's version includes in-frame clones alone and lacks a portion of them. From that table come the V and J calls and clone size; the DNA was used to work out D and trimming. Of 26,000 or so clones in the sample, about 90% are singletons; the top ten hold roughly 2.5%. CDR1 LNHDA and CDR2 SQIVND come from the germline V gene (reference sequence). This CDR3 spans 17 amino acids. V lost 4 bases, J lost 0 bases, and 6 bases stayed unmatched. Sequencing used peripheral blood. The chain combines TRBV19 with TRBJ2-7, with TRBD2 matching 13 bases. This clonotype was obtained from a human donor in a cohort sampled during active COVID-19. CDR3 region: CASSRGLAGPSSYEQYF. CDR3 DNA sequence: TGTGCCAGTAGTAGGGGACTAGCGGGGCCGAGCTCCTACGAGCAGTACTTC.